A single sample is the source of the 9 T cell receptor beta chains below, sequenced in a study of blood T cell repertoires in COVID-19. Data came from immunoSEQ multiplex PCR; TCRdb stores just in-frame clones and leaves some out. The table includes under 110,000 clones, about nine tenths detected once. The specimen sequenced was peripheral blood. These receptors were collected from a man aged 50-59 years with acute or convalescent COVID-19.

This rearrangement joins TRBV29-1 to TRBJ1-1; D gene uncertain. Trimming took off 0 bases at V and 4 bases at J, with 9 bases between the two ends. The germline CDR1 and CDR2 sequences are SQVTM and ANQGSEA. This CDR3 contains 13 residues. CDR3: CSVEDRGSTEAFF. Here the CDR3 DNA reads TGCAGCGTTGAAGACCGGGGAAGCACTGAAGCTTTCTTT.

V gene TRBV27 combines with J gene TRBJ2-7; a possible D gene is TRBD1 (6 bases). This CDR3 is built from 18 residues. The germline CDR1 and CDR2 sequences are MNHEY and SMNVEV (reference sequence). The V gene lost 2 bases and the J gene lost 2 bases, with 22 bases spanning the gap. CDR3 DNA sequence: TGTGCCAGCAGTTTACCGGGACAAGGGCCTCGATCTACCTACGAGCAGTACTTC. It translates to CASSLPGQGPRSTYEQYF.

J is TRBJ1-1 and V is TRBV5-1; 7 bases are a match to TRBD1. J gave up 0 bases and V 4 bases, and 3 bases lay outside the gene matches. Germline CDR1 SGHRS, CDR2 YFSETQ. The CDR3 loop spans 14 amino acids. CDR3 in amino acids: CASSQGDLNTEAFF. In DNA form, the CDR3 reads TGCGCCAGCAGCCAGGGGGATTTGAACACTGAAGCTTTCTTT.

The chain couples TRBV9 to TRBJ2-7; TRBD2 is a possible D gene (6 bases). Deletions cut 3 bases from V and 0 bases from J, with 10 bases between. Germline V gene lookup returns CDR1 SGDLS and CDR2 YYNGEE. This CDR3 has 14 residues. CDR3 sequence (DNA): TGTGCCAGCAGCGCGGGACTGAGCTCCTACGAGCAGTACTTC. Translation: CASSAGLSSYEQYF.

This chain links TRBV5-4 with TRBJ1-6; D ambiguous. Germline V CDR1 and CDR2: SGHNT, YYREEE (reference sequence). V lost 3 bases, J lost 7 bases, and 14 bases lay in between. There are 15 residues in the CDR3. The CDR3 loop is CASSYWVGDNSPLHF. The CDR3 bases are TGTGCCAGCAGCTACTGGGTGGGAGACAATTCACCCCTCCACTTT.

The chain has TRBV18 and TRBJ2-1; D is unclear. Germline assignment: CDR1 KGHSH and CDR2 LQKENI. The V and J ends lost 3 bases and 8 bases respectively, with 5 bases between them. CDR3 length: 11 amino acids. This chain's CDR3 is CASSPRDEQFF. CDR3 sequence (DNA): TGTGCCAGCTCACCCCGGGATGAGCAGTTCTTC.

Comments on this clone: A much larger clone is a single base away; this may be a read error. The CDR3: CASSSGDTIYF. The CDR3 DNA reads as TGTGCCAGCAGCTCAGGGGACACCATATATTTT. J is TRBJ1-3 and V is TRBV7-8, with D possibly TRBD1 on 6 matching bases. The V and J ends lost 4 bases and 8 bases respectively, with 6 bases between them. This CDR3 has 11 residues. Germline loops: CDR1 SGHVS, CDR2 FQNEAQ.

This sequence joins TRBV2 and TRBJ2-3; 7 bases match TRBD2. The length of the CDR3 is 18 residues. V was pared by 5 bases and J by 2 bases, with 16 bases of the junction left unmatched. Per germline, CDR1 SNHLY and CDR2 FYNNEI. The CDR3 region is CASSRLASGQKVTDTQYF. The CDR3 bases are TGTGCCAGCAGTCGATTGGCTAGCGGCCAAAAAGTCACAGATACGCAGTATTTT.

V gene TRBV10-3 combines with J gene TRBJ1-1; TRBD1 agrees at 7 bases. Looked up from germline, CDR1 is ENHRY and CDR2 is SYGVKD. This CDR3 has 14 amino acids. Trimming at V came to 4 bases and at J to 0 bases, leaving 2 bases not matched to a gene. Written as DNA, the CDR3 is TGTGCCATCAGTGGACAGGGACTGAACACTGAAGCTTTCTTT. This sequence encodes CAISGQGLNTEAFF.